These T cell receptor beta chains were read from a single sample in a study of blood T cell repertoires in COVID-19. Clones were sequenced by immunoSEQ multiplex PCR, and TCRdb holds only the in-frame ones, with some missing. The table includes about 150,000 clones, about four fifths detected once. The source material was peripheral blood. The source is an elderly woman with acute or convalescent COVID-19. Both conserved end residues are part of each CDR3.

V,CDR3
TRBV28,CASSWWERRQFF
TRBV7-2,CASRRQGAHEQYF
TRBV7-9,CASSPGLQVPETQYF
TRBV7-2,CASSHDRGWSPLHF
TRBV5-4,CASSFGGGAEDTQYF
TRBV5-1,CASSLGGGFSQETQYF
TRBV4-2,CASSQDSGTDTQYF
TRBV27,CASSSPGNGLYGYTF
TRBV7-5,CARSPRQGEGNTIYF
TRBV30,CAATGSGNTIYF
TRBV24-1,CATSEPGAGEQFF
TRBV19,CASSSRGGGDEKLFF
TRBV4-1,CASSPGELEFYGYTF
TRBV9,CASSVLTGGSTDTQYF
TRBV3-1/TRBV3-2,CASSPRTGGGNSPLHF
TRBV29-1,CSTRGQGNTEAFF
TRBV12-3/TRBV12-4,CASSLAGPYGYTF
TRBV18,CASSPQETGNTIYF
TRBV11-2,CASRPWGGEAFF
TRBV27,CASSPLAGADGGKYF
TRBV5-1,CASSLEASGEQFF
TRBV5-1,CASSSYSNQPQHF
TRBV5-1,CASSLLAATNEKLFF
TRBV5-3,CARSFVYTNPGLANTGELFF
TRBV27,CASSLSTSGSTDTQYF
TRBV28,CVSRSLASGYTF
TRBV18,CASSRQGSYGYTF
TRBV5-8,CASSPGTVKNEKLFF
TRBV30,CAWIETGGHEQYF
TRBV18,CASSPTAGATEAFF
TRBV6-5,CASSYSAGRQDEQFF
TRBV20-1,CSASMVLRVVDTEAFF
TRBV30,CAWRRDNRDTIYF
TRBV1,CTSSQDLLVSYEQYF